A single sample gave rise to the 22 T cell receptor beta chains below, sequenced in a study of T cells in tuberculosis. After thawing and overnight rest, PBMC were stained with GMM-loaded CD1B tetramer, viability dye and anti-CD3 for sorting. The CD1B tetramers carried C32 glucose monomycolate purified from Rhodococcus equi. Produced via immunoSEQ multiplex PCR; TCRdb's table is partial and in-frame only. The sample comprises more than 45,000 clones, 88% of which are singletons, and around a fifth rests with the top ten. The material sequenced was CD1b-GMM tetramer-negative cells sorted from PBMCs. These receptors all come from an adult woman with latent tuberculosis.

The chain carries TRBV4-1 and TRBJ1-1; 7 bases align to TRBD1. The CDR3 consists of 14 residues. V lost 4 bases to trimming and J lost 4 bases; unmatched junction nucleotides: 6. Germline assignment: CDR1 MGHRA and CDR2 YSYEKL. The CDR3 bases are TGCGCCAGCAGCCTTGGGCCAGGGGGCACTGAAGCTTTCTTT. Its protein is CASSLGPGGTEAFF.

J is TRBJ2-2 and V is TRBV7-9; 11 nucleotides align to TRBD2. CDR3 size: 16 residues. From germline, CDR1 is SEHNR and CDR2 FQNEAQ (reference sequence). Germline trimming cut 5 bases from V and 3 bases from J; bases unmatched to any gene: 5. The DNA of the CDR3 is TGTGCCAGCAGCACCACTAGCGGGAGTCACACCGGGGAGCTGTTTTTT. Translated: CASSTTSGSHTGELFF.

There are a few counts of this clone. This chain links TRBV21-1 with TRBJ2-7; the table names TRBD2, a call not compared with the DNA. TRBV21-1 is tagged as a pseudogene. The CDR3 totals 15 residues. The CDR3 sequence is CASRRGPHLTYEQYF. DNA of the CDR3: TGTGCCAGCCGGAGGGGACCTCATCTCACCTACGAGCAGTACTTC.

This sequence joins TRBV4-2 and TRBJ2-5; a weak D match, TRBD2 (6 bases). In germline, CDR1 is LGHNA, CDR2 YNFKEQ. The CDR3 has 15 residues. V was cut by 0 bases and J by 2 bases, with 10 bases left in between. This chain's CDR3 is CASSQERREQETQYF. The CDR3 DNA reads TGTGCCAGCAGCCAAGAACGGCGGGAACAAGAGACCCAGTACTTC.

This chain links TRBV19 with TRBJ1-1; tentatively, D is TRBD1 (6 bases). The germline CDR1 and CDR2 sequences are LNHDA and SQIVND (reference sequence). This CDR3 has 12 residues. Trimming shortened V by 4 bases and J by 6 bases, and 9 bases separated the two germline ends. The CDR3 loop reads CASSTTGPEAFF. As DNA, the CDR3 is TGTGCCAGTAGTACAACAGGGCCTGAAGCTTTCTTT.

The J gene is TRBJ1-2, the V gene TRBV7-2, with TRBD1 as a possible D gene (5 bases). V lost 5 bases, J lost 5 bases, and 12 bases lay in between. CDR1 and CDR2 from the germline V gene are SGHTA and FQGNSA. The CDR3 sequence is 13 residues long. This chain's CDR3 is CASSEGAAYGYTF. The DNA of the CDR3 is TGTGCCAGCAGCGAAGGGGCCGCTTATGGCTACACCTTC.

The chain recombines TRBV7-9 with TRBJ1-2; TRBD1 aligns across 8 bases. Germline CDR1 is SEHNR and CDR2 is FQNEAQ (reference sequence). Unmatched junction bases numbered 8, after V lost 0 bases and J lost 2 bases. The CDR3 consists of 17 residues. The CDR3 sequence: CASSLALDRGPNYGYTF. For the CDR3, the DNA is TGTGCCAGCAGCTTAGCGCTCGACAGGGGCCCCAACTATGGCTACACCTTC. Supplemented by reference TRBV7-9 and TRBJ1-2, the full variable domain reads DTGVSQNPRHKITKRGQNVTFRCDPISEHNRLYWYRQTLGQGPEFLTYFQNEAQLEKSRLLSDRFSAERPKGSFSTLEIQRTEQGDSAMYLCASSLALDRGPNYGYTFGSGTRLTVV.

The chain carries TRBV7-6 and TRBJ1-2; D uncertain. This CDR3 has 15 residues. V was trimmed by 8 bases and J by 3 bases, leaving 19 bases between them. Germline CDR1 reads SGHVS; CDR2 reads FNYEAQ. The CDR3 DNA sequence: TGTGCCAGCCCCTTGTCGTCCATTACTCACTATGGCTACACCTTC. Translating gives CASPLSSITHYGYTF. Filled out from reference TRBV7-6 and TRBJ1-2, the complete variable domain reads GAGVSQSPRYKVTKRGQDVALRCDPISGHVSLYWYRQALGQGPEFLTYFNYEAQQDKSGLPNDRFSAERPEGSISTLTIQRTEQRDSAMYRCASPLSSITHYGYTFGSGTRLTVV.

This clone was observed once. The chain's CDR3 is CAWDRLNTEAFF. CDR3 nucleotides: TGTGCCTGGGACAGATTGAACACTGAAGCTTTCTTT. J is TRBJ1-1 and V is TRBV30; possible D gene TRBD1, 5 bases. CDR3 length: 12 amino acids. Trimming removed 5 bases at V and 0 bases at J, with 7 bases between. Germline V gene lookup returns CDR1 GTSNPN and CDR2 SVGIG (reference sequence). The variable domain in full, completed from reference TRBV30 and TRBJ1-1, reads SQTIHQWPATLVQPVGSPLSLECTVEGTSNPNLYWYRQAAGRGLQLLFYSVGIGQISSEVPQNLSASRPQDRQFILSSKKLLLSDSGFYLCAWDRLNTEAFFGQGTRLTVV.

The chain uses TRBV9 and TRBJ1-1; D possibly corresponds to TRBD1 (5 bases). The CDR3 has 14 residues. V shed 0 bases and J shed 1 base, with 7 bases lying between them. Germline V lookup: CDR1 SGDLS, CDR2 YYNGEE. CDR3 sequence reads: CASSVVTGNTEAFF. CDR3 sequence (DNA): TGTGCCAGCAGCGTAGTAACAGGGAACACTGAAGCTTTCTTT.

The chain couples TRBV6-6 to TRBJ2-3, with no clear D. The CDR3 has 11 residues. Trimming left V 8 bases short and J 13 bases short, with 16 bases between. CDR1 MNHNY and CDR2 SVGAGI come from the germline V gene (reference sequence). In nucleotides, the CDR3 is TGTGCCAGCCGAGCCAGAGACCGGGAGTATTTT. Translation: CASRARDREYF.

The chain is built from TRBV19 and TRBJ2-1; D might be TRBD1 (6 bases). This CDR3 spans 13 amino acids. The V end was cut by 4 bases, the J end by 7 bases, with 11 bases between. Germline V gene data show CDR1 as LNHDA and CDR2 as SQIVND (reference sequence). The chain's CDR3 is CASSTQGWNEQFF. DNA for the CDR3: TGTGCCAGTAGTACCCAGGGGTGGAATGAGCAGTTCTTC.

The chain links TRBV4-2 to TRBJ2-7; 8 bases align to TRBD1. The CDR3 runs to 15 residues. Germline V gene sequence: CDR1 LGHNA, CDR2 YNFKEQ. The junction had 1 base not matched to a gene; V was cut back by 0 bases and J by 0 bases. CDR3 protein: CASSQETGGSYEQYF. The CDR3, as DNA: TGTGCCAGCAGCCAAGAAACAGGGGGCTCCTACGAGCAGTACTTC.

The V and J genes are TRBV11-2 and TRBJ2-2; D perhaps matches TRBD1 (6 bases). Germline V gene data show CDR1 as SGHAT and CDR2 as FQNNGV. The CDR3 is 15 amino acids. The ends were cut back, 6 bases at V and 5 bases at J, with 16 bases in the middle. For the CDR3, the DNA is TGTGCCAGCAGAAGACCAACAGGGAGAACCGGGGAGCTGTTTTTT. It specifies CASRRPTGRTGELFF.

The chain couples TRBV4-1 to TRBJ1-1; D remains unclear. The CDR3 sequence is 11 residues long. V shed 3 bases and J shed 7 bases, with 6 bases lying between them. Germline CDR1 is MGHRA and CDR2 is YSYEKL. The CDR3 bases are TGCGCCAGCAGCCAGGAGGGTGAAGCTTTCTTT. It specifies CASSQEGEAFF.

The V and J genes are TRBV5-1 and TRBJ1-2, with a weak D call TRBD1 (5 bases). The CDR3 length is 12 residues. Trimming took 4 bases from V and 8 from J, leaving 12 bases between them. CDR1 and CDR2 (germline): SGHRS, YFSETQ. The chain's CDR3 is CASSPRGDGYTF. The CDR3 region has the DNA TGCGCCAGCAGCCCACGGGGGGACGGCTACACCTTC.

The rearrangement links TRBV30 to TRBJ2-7; TRBD2 matches 9 bases. Unmatched junction bases numbered 8, after V lost 5 bases and J lost 6 bases. Germline loops: CDR1 GTSNPN, CDR2 SVGIG (reference sequence). The CDR3 spans 13 residues. DNA for the CDR3: TGTGCCTGGGGACCGGGACTAGCTTCCGAGCAGTACTTC. It yields the protein CAWGPGLASEQYF.

The genes are TRBV2 and TRBJ1-1; tentative D call: TRBD1 (5 bases). The CDR3 is made up of 16 amino acids. Deletions cut 6 bases from V and 0 bases from J, with 17 bases between. The germline V gene has CDR1 SNHLY and CDR2 FYNNEI. CDR3 residues: CASSPERTLMNTEAFF. The CDR3 bases are TGTGCCAGCAGCCCAGAAAGGACACTAATGAACACTGAAGCTTTCTTT.

In this sample, this clone turned up a few times. The rearrangement links TRBV9 to TRBJ2-1, with 9 bases matching TRBD2. The CDR3 is 16 amino acids. With V trimmed by 3 bases and J by 2 bases, 6 bases remained unmatched. CDR1 SGDLS and CDR2 YYNGEE come from the germline V gene. The CDR3 DNA reads TGTGCCAGCAGCGACTCTCCTAGCGGGGCCTACAATGAGCAGTTCTTC. Translated, it gives CASSDSPSGAYNEQFF.

The chain recombines TRBV29-1 with TRBJ1-2, with D possibly matching TRBD1 (5 bases). Deletions cut 6 bases from V and 4 bases from J, with 12 bases between. The CDR3 totals 12 residues. The germline V gene has CDR1 SQVTM and CDR2 ANQGSEA. The CDR3 spells CSVQLQGYGYTF. The DNA for the CDR3 is TGCAGCGTCCAATTGCAGGGCTATGGCTACACCTTC.

V usage is TRBV19 and J usage is TRBJ2-4; 8 bases map to TRBD1. The length of the CDR3 is 15 residues. Germline CDR1 is LNHDA and CDR2 is SQIVND (reference sequence). The J segment lost 6 bases and the V segment lost 7 bases, leaving 11 bases of the junction unmatched. The DNA for the CDR3 is TGTGCCAGTACCACCGGACAGGGAATAACAAACATTCAGTACTTC. Amino acid sequence: CASTTGQGITNIQYF. Full variable domain (remainder filled in from reference TRBV19 and TRBJ2-4): DGGITQSPKYLFRKEGQNVTLSCEQNLNHDAMYWYRQDPGQGLRLIYYSQIVNDFQKGDIAEGYSVSREKKESFPLTVTSAQKNPTAFYLCASTTGQGITNIQYFGAGTRLSVL.

The J gene is TRBJ2-5, the V gene TRBV5-4, with TRBD2 identical over 13 bases. V dropped 3 bases and J dropped 5; count of bases not matched to a gene: 4. The CDR3 contains 15 residues. Germline V gene lookup returns CDR1 SGHNT and CDR2 YYREEE (reference sequence). CDR3 loop: CASSWTSGSEETQYF. The CDR3 coding sequence is TGTGCCAGCAGCTGGACTAGCGGGAGTGAGGAGACCCAGTACTTC.